Following are 10 T cell receptor beta chains from one sample sequenced in a study of blood T cell repertoires in COVID-19. Libraries were prepared by immunoSEQ multiplex PCR; TCRdb keeps only in-frame clonotypes and omits some of them. The table includes about 220,000 clones, 84% detected once. Sequenced sample: peripheral blood. Source of these receptors: a woman aged 55-69 years who had recovered from COVID-19.

There are a few counts of this clone. The same CDR3 is also encoded by other DNA sequences in this sample. The genes are TRBV7-2 and TRBJ1-6, with D unclear. In germline, CDR1 is SGHTA, CDR2 FQGNSA. V shed 1 base and J shed 10 bases, with 11 bases lying between them. This CDR3 is built from 14 residues. The CDR3 loop reads CASSLVGALSPLHF. The CDR3, as DNA: TGTGCCAGCAGCTTAGTCGGAGCCCTGTCACCCCTCCACTTT.

This clone was counted between two and nine times. V gene TRBV30 combines with J gene TRBJ1-6; the D gene is possibly TRBD1 (5 bases). The germline CDR1 and CDR2 sequences are GTSNPN and SVGIG (reference sequence). This CDR3 comprises 14 residues. V was cut by 4 bases and J by 6 bases, with 13 bases left in between. In DNA form, the CDR3 reads TGTGCCTGGAAGGCAGGGTACTTTAATTCACCCCTCCACTTT. Residues: CAWKAGYFNSPLHF.

The V gene is TRBV24-1, the J gene TRBJ1-3; D is undetermined. The CDR3 has 15 residues. Germline CDR1 is KGHDR and CDR2 is SFDVKD. V lost 8 bases and J 4 bases, leaving 17 bases between the germline ends. CDR3 nucleotide sequence: TGTGCCACCAACCCTCTCCCCGGGGTAGGAAACACCATATATTTT. Protein sequence: CATNPLPGVGNTIYF.

This clone came up once. The chain links TRBV15 to TRBJ2-7; 12 bases align to TRBD1. Unmatched junction bases numbered 6, after V lost 7 bases and J lost 5 bases. Germline CDR1 and CDR2: LNHNV and YYDKDF (reference sequence). The CDR3 loop spans 14 amino acids. The DNA of the CDR3 is TGTGCCACCAATCGGGACAGGGGGCTTAACGAGCAGTACTTC. It is translated as CATNRDRGLNEQYF.

The chain recombines TRBV5-6 with TRBJ2-7; 8 positions agree with TRBD1. Germline V gene data show CDR1 as SGHDT and CDR2 as YYEEEE. The CDR3 is 13 residues long. V trimming: 4 bases; J trimming: 4 bases; junction bases outside the gene matches: 4. The CDR3 bases are TGTGCCAGCAGCGGGCAGGGGGCATACGAGCAGTACTTC. Its translation: CASSGQGAYEQYF. The variable domain in full, with the rest retrieved from reference TRBV5-6 and TRBJ2-7, is DAGVTQSPTHLIKTRGQQVTLRCSPKSGHDTVSWYQQALGQGPQFIFQYYEEEERQRGNFPDRFSGHQFPNYSSELNVNALLLGDSALYLCASSGQGAYEQYFGPGTRLTVT.

V is TRBV29-1 and J is TRBJ2-3, with TRBD2 matching over 12 bases. The CDR3 contains 16 residues. CDR1 and CDR2 (germline): SQVTM, ANQGSEA. V trimming: 4 bases; J trimming: 2 bases; junction bases outside the gene matches: 7. CDR3 bases: TGCAGCGTTGCTTCTACTAGCGGGGGGCCCACAGATACGCAGTATTTT. Residues: CSVASTSGGPTDTQYF.

The chain uses TRBV12-5 and TRBJ1-5; unclear D gene. Germline V CDR1 and CDR2: LGHNT, FRNRAP. V was shortened by 3 bases and J by 9 bases, with 9 bases between the two germline ends. This CDR3 is built from 12 residues. The CDR3 region has the DNA TGTGCTAGTGGTTTCCCCCGGGGGCCCCAGCATTTT. It encodes CASGFPRGPQHF.

This clone is a singleton in its sample. The chain's CDR3 is CASSLHSGASTDTQYF. CDR3 bases: TGTGCCAGCAGCTTACATAGCGGGGCTAGCACAGATACGCAGTATTTT. The rearrangement links TRBV7-3 to TRBJ2-3; the match to TRBD2 covers 8 bases. The junction had 4 bases not matched to a gene; V was cut back by 2 bases and J by 0 bases. The CDR3 loop spans 16 amino acids. Germline CDR1 is SGHTA and CDR2 is FQGTGA.

On this clone: This sample also contains other DNA sequences that code for the same CDR3. The gene calls are TRBV6-5 and TRBJ2-5; D remains ambiguous. The V and J ends lost 5 bases and 2 bases respectively, with 9 bases between them. The length of the CDR3 is 13 residues. Germline V lookup: CDR1 MNHEY, CDR2 SVGAGI. As DNA, the CDR3 is TGTGCCAGCAGTCCTCCAGGTCAAGAGACCCAGTACTTC. As protein: CASSPPGQETQYF.

The chain joins TRBV5-1 to TRBJ2-1; 14 nucleotides line up with TRBD2. Germline V gene data show CDR1 as SGHRS and CDR2 as YFSETQ. This CDR3 is 15 amino acids long. V was clipped by 4 bases and J by 4 bases; unmatched bases: 1. CDR3 residues: CASSGLAGGYNEQFF. CDR3 sequence (DNA): TGCGCCAGCAGCGGACTAGCGGGGGGTTACAATGAGCAGTTCTTC.